This T cell receptor (beta chain) was found in a study of regulatory T cells in long-lasting Graves disease. Overall study: The antithyroid drugs taken by newly diagnosed Graves' patients had been used for under 3 months. Study-wide findings and caveats: The number of shared public clonotypes was higher in persistent patients (2,741) than new patients (966). Persistent disease preferred TRBV28, TRBJ1-2 and TRBJ2-5.

Time point meaning: newly diagnosed GD, antithyroid drugs for less than 3 months. Scientists built the TCR library using RNA that was extracted from PBMCs. Both iRepertoire HTBI primers and Arm-PCR of CDR3 regions were used to build the TCR beta libraries. Using its own MiXCR run on the multiplex PCR reads, TCRdb lists one record per CDR3 protein. The sample includes about 430,000 distinct CDR3 sequences, 15% of them seen just once. This clonotype was recorded at least ten times. Its antigen is not identified. The CDR3 has 13 residues. The V and J ends lost 5 bases and 7 bases, in that order; junction bases with no gene match: 4. The germline gives CDR1 SGHTA, CDR2 FQGNSA. This sample was also put to use in a study of T cells in Graves' hyperthyroidism and ophthalmopathy. Per that paper: Model-based prediction identified ophthalmopathy a median 6.5 months prior to its onset.

This sequence was found in a woman in her forties with Graves disease. The chain carries TRBV7-2 and TRBJ1-5; TRBD1 matches 8 bases. The sequences come from peripheral blood mononuclear cells (PBMCs), collected at new diagnosis, from a patient treated with antithyroid drugs. The CDR3 loop reads CASSQGAWQPQHF. The CDR3 DNA sequence: TGTGCCAGCAGCCAGGGGGCCTGGCAGCCCCAGCATTTT. Looking up the rest from reference TRBV7-2 and TRBJ1-5 gives the full variable domain: GAGVSQSPSNKVTEKGKDVELRCDPISGHTALYWYRQSLGQGLEFLIYFQGNSAPDKSGLPSDRFSAERTGGSVSTLTIQRTQQEDSAVYLCASSQGAWQPQHFGDGTRLSIL.